The 14 T cell receptor beta chains in this list originate from one sample, sequenced in a study of T cell changes during pregnancy in multiple sclerosis. Assay: immunoSEQ multiplex PCR; the TCRdb copy retains only in-frame clones and omits some. The table lists 54,000 or so clones, around 95% of them singletons, with roughly 0.35% in the top ten. Sequences were derived from CD4+ T cells from peripheral blood mononuclear cells, sampled before pregnancy. The receptors derive from a female donor with multiple sclerosis, enrolled in a pregnancy study.

This clone was seen once. The J gene is TRBJ2-2, the V gene TRBV7-8; 10 nucleotides align to TRBD1. Germline trimming cut 5 bases from V and 2 bases from J; bases unmatched to any gene: 5. Per germline, CDR1 SGHVS and CDR2 FQNEAQ. This CDR3 region has 16 residues. The DNA of the CDR3 is TGTGCCAGCAGCCCCCGGGACAGGGGAAACACCGGGGAGCTGTTTTTT. Amino acids: CASSPRDRGNTGELFF.

This chain uses TRBV29-1 with TRBJ2-1; 10 nucleotides align to TRBD2. Germline CDR1 SQVTM, CDR2 ANQGSEA. V gave up 7 bases and J gave up 9 bases; unmatched junction bases: 15. This CDR3 has 15 residues. The CDR3 is CSANELAGKVAEQFF. The CDR3 DNA follows: TGCAGCGCCAACGAACTAGCGGGAAAGGTTGCTGAGCAGTTCTTC.

The chain employs TRBV5-8 and TRBJ2-3; no reliable D call. Germline-derived CDR1 and CDR2 are SGHTS and YDEGEE. Trimming took off 6 bases at V and 2 bases at J, with 10 bases between the two ends. The CDR3 runs 13 residues. The CDR3 protein is CASTLRHTDTQYF. Here the CDR3 DNA reads TGTGCCAGCACCCTGAGACACACAGATACGCAGTATTTT.

The chain recombines TRBV7-3 with TRBJ2-2; 9 bases line up with TRBD2. CDR3 length: 15 amino acids. The germline gives CDR1 SGHTA, CDR2 FQGTGA. J gave up 5 bases and V 3 bases, and 4 bases lay outside the gene matches. The CDR3 region has the DNA TGTGCCAGCAGCTTCGGGACTAGCAGTACCGGGGAGCTGTTTTTT. Encoded protein: CASSFGTSSTGELFF.

This chain joins TRBV5-6 and TRBJ1-2; TRBD1 is a possible D gene (6 bases). Between the trimmed V and J ends, which lost 0 bases and 4 bases, there was a span of 10 bases. The germline CDR1 and CDR2 sequences are SGHDT and YYEEEE. CDR3 length equals 14 residues. The CDR3 bases are TGTGCCAGCAGCTTGGGGCAGGGGATCTATGGCTACACCTTC. Translated: CASSLGQGIYGYTF.

The gene calls are TRBV6-5 and TRBJ2-7; D gene ambiguous. The V and J ends lost 6 bases and 4 bases respectively, with 19 bases between them. Germline loops: CDR1 MNHEY, CDR2 SVGAGI. This CDR3 has 15 amino acids. DNA for the CDR3: TGTGCCAGCAGGGAGAGAGACTCTAACCTTTACGAGCAGTACTTC. This gives the protein CASRERDSNLYEQYF.

Only one count was recorded for this clone. The rearrangement uses TRBV15 and TRBJ2-3; TRBD2 matches 8 bases. CDR3 length: 19 amino acids. The germline V gene has CDR1 LNHNV and CDR2 YYDKDF (reference sequence). Trimming at V came to 0 bases and at J to 5 bases, leaving 16 bases not matched to a gene. This chain's CDR3 is CATSRDQWASGLGGDTQYF. CDR3 coding DNA: TGTGCCACCAGCAGAGATCAGTGGGCTAGCGGGCTCGGGGGAGATACGCAGTATTTT.

This sequence joins TRBV5-1 and TRBJ2-5, with a tentative D call TRBD1 (6 bases). CDR3 length: 16 amino acids. Germline CDR1 reads SGHRS; CDR2 reads YFSETQ. Deletions cut 7 bases from V and 2 bases from J, with 21 bases between. The CDR3: CASARRGQTSQETQYF. The CDR3 nucleotides are TGCGCCAGCGCCCGCCGAGGACAGACCTCTCAAGAGACCCAGTACTTC.

This clone was found a few times. CDR3 coding DNA: TGTGCCAGCAGTGGAAGGGGACTGTTTTTT. Translation gives CASSGRGLFF. The genes are TRBV2 and TRBJ1-4; D possibly corresponds to TRBD1 (5 bases). CDR3 size: 10 residues. Trimming took 4 bases from V and 13 from J, leaving 7 bases between them. CDR1 is SNHLY and CDR2 is FYNNEI in the germline V gene.

The J gene is TRBJ1-6, the V gene TRBV6-6; 7 positions agree with TRBD1. The V segment lost 3 bases and the J segment 6 bases; nucleotides outside the gene matches: 5. The CDR3 contains 15 residues. The V gene's germline CDR1 is MNHNY and CDR2 SVGAGI (reference sequence). This chain's CDR3 is CASSYDRAANSPLHF. The CDR3 region has the DNA TGTGCCAGCAGTTATGACAGGGCAGCTAATTCACCCCTCCACTTT.

The chain recombines TRBV5-1 with TRBJ2-1; 11 bases are shared with TRBD1. CDR3 length equals 14 residues. The J segment lost 7 bases and the V segment lost 5 bases, leaving 5 bases of the junction unmatched. CDR1 and CDR2 from the germline V gene are SGHRS and YFSETQ. As DNA, the CDR3 is TGCGCCAGCAGGGCCGGGACAGGGGGGAATGAGCAGTTCTTC. Its protein is CASRAGTGGNEQFF.

The rearrangement uses TRBV27 and TRBJ2-7; 12 nucleotides align to TRBD2. CDR1 is MNHEY, CDR2 SMNVEV, per germline (reference sequence). There are 14 residues in the CDR3. The trim removed 10 bases at V and 7 bases at J, leaving 11 bases unmatched. The chain's CDR3 is CATGLAGSQNEQYF. As DNA, the CDR3 is TGTGCCACCGGACTAGCGGGAAGTCAAAATGAGCAGTACTTC.

The chain links TRBV19 to TRBJ2-1, with a weak D call TRBD2 (6 bases). Trimming left V 3 bases short and J 6 bases short, with 15 bases between. In germline, CDR1 is LNHDA, CDR2 SQIVND (reference sequence). This CDR3 has 15 amino acids. CDR3 sequence (DNA): TGTGCCAGTAGTATCGTGGGAGGCCAGTTCAATGAGCAGTTCTTC. Protein: CASSIVGGQFNEQFF.

The chain uses TRBV2 and TRBJ1-3, with D possibly TRBD1 on 6 matching bases. CDR1 and CDR2 (germline): SNHLY, FYNNEI. Trimming took off 2 bases at V and 4 bases at J, with 12 bases between the two ends. The CDR3 runs to 15 residues. The CDR3 is CASSENRASGNTIYF. The CDR3 bases are TGTGCCAGCAGTGAAAACAGGGCGAGCGGAAACACCATATATTTT. Full variable domain (outside the CDR3, taken from reference TRBV2 and TRBJ1-3): EPEVTQTPSHQVTQMGQEVILRCVPISNHLYFYWYRQILGQKVEFLVSFYNNEISEKSEIFDDQFSVERPDGSNFTLKIRSTKLEDSAMYFCASSENRASGNTIYFGEGSWLTVV.